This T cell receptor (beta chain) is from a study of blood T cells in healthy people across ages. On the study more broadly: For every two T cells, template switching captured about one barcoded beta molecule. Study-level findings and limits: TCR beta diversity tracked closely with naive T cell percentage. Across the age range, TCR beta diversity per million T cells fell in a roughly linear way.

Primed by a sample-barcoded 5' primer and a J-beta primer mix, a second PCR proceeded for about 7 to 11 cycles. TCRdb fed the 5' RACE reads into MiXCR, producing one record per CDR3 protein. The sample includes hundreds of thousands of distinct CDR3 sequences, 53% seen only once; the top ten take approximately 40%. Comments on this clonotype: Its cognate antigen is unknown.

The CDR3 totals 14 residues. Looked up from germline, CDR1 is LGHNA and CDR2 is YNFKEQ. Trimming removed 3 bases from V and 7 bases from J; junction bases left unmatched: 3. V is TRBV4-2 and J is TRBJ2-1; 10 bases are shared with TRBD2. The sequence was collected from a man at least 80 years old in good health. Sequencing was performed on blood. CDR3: CASSQKLAGNEQFF. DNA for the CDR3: TGTGCCAGCAGCCAGAAACTAGCGGGGAATGAGCAGTTCTTC.